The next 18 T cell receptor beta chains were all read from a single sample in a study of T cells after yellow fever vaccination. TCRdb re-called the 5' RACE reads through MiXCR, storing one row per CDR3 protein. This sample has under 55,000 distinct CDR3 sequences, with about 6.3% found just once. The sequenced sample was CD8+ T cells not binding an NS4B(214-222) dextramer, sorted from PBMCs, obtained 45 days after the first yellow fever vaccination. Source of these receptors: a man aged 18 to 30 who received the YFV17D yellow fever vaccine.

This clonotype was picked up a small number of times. The CDR3: CASSPSLTSGGLTYNEQFF. As DNA, the CDR3 is TGTGCCAGCTCACCAAGTCTGACTAGCGGGGGTCTCACCTACAATGAGCAGTTCTTC. The chain links TRBV18 to TRBJ2-1; 12 bases agree with TRBD2. There are 19 residues in the CDR3. V shed 2 bases and J 2 bases; nucleotides not matched to a gene: 10. Germline CDR1 and CDR2: KGHSH and LQKENI.

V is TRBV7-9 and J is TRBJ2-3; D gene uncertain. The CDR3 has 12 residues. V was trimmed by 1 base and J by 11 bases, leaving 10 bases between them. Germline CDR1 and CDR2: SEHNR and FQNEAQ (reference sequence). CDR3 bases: TGTGCCAGCAGCTTAGAGTGGGTGAGGCAGTATTTT. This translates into CASSLEWVRQYF.

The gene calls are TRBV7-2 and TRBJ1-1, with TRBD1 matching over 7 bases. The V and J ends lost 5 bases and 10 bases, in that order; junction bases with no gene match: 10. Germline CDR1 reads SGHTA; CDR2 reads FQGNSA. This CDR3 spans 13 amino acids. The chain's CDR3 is CASSNGGGRGAFF. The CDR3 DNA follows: TGTGCCAGCAGCAACGGAGGGGGCAGGGGAGCTTTCTTT.

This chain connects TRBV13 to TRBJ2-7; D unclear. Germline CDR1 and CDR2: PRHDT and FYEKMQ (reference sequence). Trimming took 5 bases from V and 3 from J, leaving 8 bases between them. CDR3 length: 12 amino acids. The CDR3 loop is CASSADSYEQYV. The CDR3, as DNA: TGTGCCAGCAGCGCCGATAGCTACGAGCAGTACGTC.

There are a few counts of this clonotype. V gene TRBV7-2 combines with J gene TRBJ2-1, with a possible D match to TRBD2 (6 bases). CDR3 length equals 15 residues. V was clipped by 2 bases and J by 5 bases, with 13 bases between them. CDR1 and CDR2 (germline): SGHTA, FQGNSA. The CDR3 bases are TGTGCCAGCAGCTTATTCGGGGGTTTCGACAATGAGCAGTTCTTC. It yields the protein CASSLFGGFDNEQFF.

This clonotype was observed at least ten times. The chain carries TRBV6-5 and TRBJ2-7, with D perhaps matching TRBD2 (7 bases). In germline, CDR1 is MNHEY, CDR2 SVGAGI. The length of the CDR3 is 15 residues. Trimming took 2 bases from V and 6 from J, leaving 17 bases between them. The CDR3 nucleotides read TGTGCCAGCAGTTACGGGGGGGGCGCATCTGGCGAGCAGTACTTC. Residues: CASSYGGGASGEQYF.

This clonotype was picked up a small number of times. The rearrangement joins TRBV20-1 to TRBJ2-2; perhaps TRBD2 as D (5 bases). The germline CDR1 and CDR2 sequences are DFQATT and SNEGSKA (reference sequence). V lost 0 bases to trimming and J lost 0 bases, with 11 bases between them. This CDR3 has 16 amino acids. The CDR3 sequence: CSARDWTDANTGELFF. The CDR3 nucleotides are TGCAGTGCTAGAGACTGGACTGACGCGAACACCGGGGAGCTGTTTTTT.

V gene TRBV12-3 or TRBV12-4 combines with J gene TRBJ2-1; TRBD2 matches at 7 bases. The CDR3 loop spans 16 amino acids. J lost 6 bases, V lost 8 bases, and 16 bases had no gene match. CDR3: CASFGPGGGVFNEQFF. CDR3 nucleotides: TGTGCCAGCTTTGGCCCGGGTGGGGGGGTCTTCAATGAGCAGTTCTTC.

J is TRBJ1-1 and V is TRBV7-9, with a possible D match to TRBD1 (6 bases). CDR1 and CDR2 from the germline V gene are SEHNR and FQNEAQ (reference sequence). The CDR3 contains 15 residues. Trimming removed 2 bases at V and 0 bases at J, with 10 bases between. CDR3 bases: TGTGCCAGCAGCTTAAAACAGGGTATGAACACTGAAGCTTTCTTT. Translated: CASSLKQGMNTEAFF.

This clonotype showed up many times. CDR3 coding DNA: TGTGCCAGCAGCTTTGGTAGCGGGGGGTACAATGAGCAGTTCTTC. Its protein is CASSFGSGGYNEQFF. This chain uses TRBV7-3 with TRBJ2-1; 10 bases are a match to TRBD2. Trimming at V came to 3 bases and at J to 4 bases, leaving 3 bases not matched to a gene. Germline V gene data show CDR1 as SGHTA and CDR2 as FQGTGA. This CDR3 region has 15 residues.

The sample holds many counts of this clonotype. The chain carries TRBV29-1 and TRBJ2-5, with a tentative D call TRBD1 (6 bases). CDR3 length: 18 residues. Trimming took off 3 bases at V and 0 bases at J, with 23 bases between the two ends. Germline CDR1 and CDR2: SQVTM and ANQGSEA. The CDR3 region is CSVDGAPSGHLYQETQYF. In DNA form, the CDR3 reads TGCAGCGTTGATGGGGCCCCTTCGGGACACCTGTACCAAGAGACCCAGTACTTC.

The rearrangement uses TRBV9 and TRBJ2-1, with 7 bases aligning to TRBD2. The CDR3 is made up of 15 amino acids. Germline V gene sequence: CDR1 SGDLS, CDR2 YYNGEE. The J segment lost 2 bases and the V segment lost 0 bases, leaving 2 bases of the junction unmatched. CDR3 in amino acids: CASSVDGRAYNEQFF. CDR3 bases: TGTGCCAGCAGCGTAGATGGGAGGGCCTACAATGAGCAGTTCTTC.

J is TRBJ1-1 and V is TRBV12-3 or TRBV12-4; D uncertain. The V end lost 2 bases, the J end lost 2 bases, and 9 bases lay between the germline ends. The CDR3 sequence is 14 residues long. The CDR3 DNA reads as TGTGCCAGCAGTTTACCCGGAGAAAACACTGAAGCTTTCTTT. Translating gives CASSLPGENTEAFF.

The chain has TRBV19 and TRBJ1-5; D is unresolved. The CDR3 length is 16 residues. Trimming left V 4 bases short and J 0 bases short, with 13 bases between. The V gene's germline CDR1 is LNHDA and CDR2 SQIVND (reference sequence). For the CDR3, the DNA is TGTGCCAGTAGTAACGCCCTCGGGGATAGCAATCAGCCCCAGCATTTT. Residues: CASSNALGDSNQPQHF.

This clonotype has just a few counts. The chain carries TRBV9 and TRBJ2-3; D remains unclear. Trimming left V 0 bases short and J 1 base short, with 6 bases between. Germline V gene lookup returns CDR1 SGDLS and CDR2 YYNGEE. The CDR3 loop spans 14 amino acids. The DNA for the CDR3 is TGTGCCAGCAGCGTAGATAGGGGCACAGATACGCAGTATTTT. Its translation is CASSVDRGTDTQYF.

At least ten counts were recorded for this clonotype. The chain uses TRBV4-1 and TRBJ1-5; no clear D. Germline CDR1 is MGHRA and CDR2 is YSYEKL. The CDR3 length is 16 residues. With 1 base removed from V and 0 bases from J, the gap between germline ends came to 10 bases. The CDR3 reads CASSQGANPSNQPQHF. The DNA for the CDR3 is TGCGCCAGCAGCCAAGGGGCCAATCCTAGCAATCAGCCCCAGCATTTT.

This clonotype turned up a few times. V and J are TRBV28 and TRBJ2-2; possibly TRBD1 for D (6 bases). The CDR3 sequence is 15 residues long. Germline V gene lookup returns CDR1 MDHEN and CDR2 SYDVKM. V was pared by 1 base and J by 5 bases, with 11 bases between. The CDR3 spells CASSLLTGRTGELFF. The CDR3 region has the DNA TGTGCCAGCAGTTTATTGACAGGTCGGACCGGGGAGCTGTTTTTT.

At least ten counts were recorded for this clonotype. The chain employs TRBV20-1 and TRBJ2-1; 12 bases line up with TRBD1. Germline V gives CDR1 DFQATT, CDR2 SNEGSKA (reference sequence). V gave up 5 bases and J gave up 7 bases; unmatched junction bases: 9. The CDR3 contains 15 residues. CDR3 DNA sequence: TGCAGTGCTCGCGGGGGACAGGGGGCTGGAAATGAGCAGTTCTTC. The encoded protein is CSARGGQGAGNEQFF.